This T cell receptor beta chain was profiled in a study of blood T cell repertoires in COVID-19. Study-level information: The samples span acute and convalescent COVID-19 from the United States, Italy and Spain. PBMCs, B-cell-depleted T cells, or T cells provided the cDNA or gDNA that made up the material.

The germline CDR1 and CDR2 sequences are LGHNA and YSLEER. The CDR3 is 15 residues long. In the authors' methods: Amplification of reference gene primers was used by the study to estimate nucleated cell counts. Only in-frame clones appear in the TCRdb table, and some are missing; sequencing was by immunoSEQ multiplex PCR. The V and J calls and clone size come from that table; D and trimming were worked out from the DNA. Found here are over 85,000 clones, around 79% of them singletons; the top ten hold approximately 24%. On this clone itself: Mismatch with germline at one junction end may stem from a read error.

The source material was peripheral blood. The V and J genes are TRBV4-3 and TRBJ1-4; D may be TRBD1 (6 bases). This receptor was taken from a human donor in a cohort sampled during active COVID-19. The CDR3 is CASSQDLGAPAKKVF. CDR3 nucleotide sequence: TGCGCCAGCAGCCAAGATTTGGGGGCCCCGGCGAAAAAAGTTTTT.